Listed below are T cell receptor beta chains from one sample, sequenced in a study of blood T cell repertoires in COVID-19. Clones were read by immunoSEQ multiplex PCR, and TCRdb kept only the in-frame ones, dropping some. This table has around 91,000 clones, 75% to 85% appearing once. Source material: peripheral blood. The receptors were sampled from an elderly woman with active or convalescent COVID-19. Both conserved end residues are part of each CDR3. A D gene is named only where the DNA matches it firmly. Where a row states a size, it is once, few, many or the class of an expanded clone; other rows omit it.

J gene: TRBJ2-3; clone size: -; CDR3 length: 15; D gene: -; V gene: TRBV6-1; CDR3 DNA: TGTGCCAGCAGTGAAGCGGGGCAGAGCACAGATACGCAGTATTTT; CDR3 protein: CASSEAGQSTDTQYF
J gene: TRBJ2-7; clone size: -; CDR3 length: 16; D gene: TRBD1; V gene: TRBV10-3; CDR3 DNA: TGTGCCATCAGTGAGTCTGACAGGGCTAAAAACTACGAGCAGTACTTC; CDR3 protein: CAISESDRAKNYEQYF
J gene: TRBJ2-7; clone size: -; CDR3 length: 12; D gene: -; V gene: TRBV6-5; CDR3 DNA: TGTGCCAGCAGGGCTAGCGACTACGAGCAGTACTTC; CDR3 protein: CASRASDYEQYF
J gene: TRBJ2-1; clone size: -; CDR3 length: 20; D gene: TRBD2; V gene: TRBV9; CDR3 DNA: TGTGCCAGCAGCCCCCGGCCCGGGACTAGCGGCAGAGGTCGGTACAATGAGCAGTTCTTC; CDR3 protein: CASSPRPGTSGRGRYNEQFF
J gene: TRBJ1-1; clone size: -; CDR3 length: 12; D gene: TRBD1; V gene: TRBV6-5; CDR3 DNA: TGTGCCAGCCGTACAGGGGGCACTGAAGCTTTCTTT; CDR3 protein: CASRTGGTEAFF
J gene: TRBJ1-1; clone size: -; CDR3 length: 12; D gene: TRBD1; V gene: TRBV6-4; CDR3 DNA: TGTGCCAGCAGTGACGGGACAGGAGAAGCTTTCTTT; CDR3 protein: CASSDGTGEAFF
J gene: TRBJ2-7; clone size: -; CDR3 length: 14; D gene: TRBD2; V gene: TRBV2; CDR3 DNA: TGTGCCAGCAGTGCCTGGGGACTAGTACTAGAGCAGTACTTC; CDR3 protein: CASSAWGLVLEQYF
J gene: TRBJ2-3; clone size: -; CDR3 length: 12; D gene: -; V gene: TRBV5-6; CDR3 DNA: TGTGCCAGCAGCTCCGGGACAGATACGCAGTATTTT; CDR3 protein: CASSSGTDTQYF
J gene: TRBJ2-7; clone size: few; CDR3 length: 17; D gene: TRBD2; V gene: TRBV6-2/TRBV6-3; CDR3 DNA: TGTGCCAGCAGTCCAGGTCCGGGACTAGGGGCTTACTACGAGCAGTACTTC; CDR3 protein: CASSPGPGLGAYYEQYF
J gene: TRBJ2-1; clone size: -; CDR3 length: 15; D gene: -; V gene: TRBV6-2/TRBV6-3; CDR3 DNA: TGTGCCAGCAGTTACTCGATACGGTCCTACAATGAGCAGTTCTTC; CDR3 protein: CASSYSIRSYNEQFF
J gene: TRBJ2-1; clone size: -; CDR3 length: 15; D gene: TRBD2; V gene: TRBV19; CDR3 DNA: TGTGCCAGTAGGACTACTAGCGGGGTGTACAATGAGCAGTTCTTC; CDR3 protein: CASRTTSGVYNEQFF
J gene: TRBJ1-4; clone size: -; CDR3 length: 15; D gene: -; V gene: TRBV28; CDR3 DNA: TGTGCCAGCAGTTTCGTAGGGGCGACTAATGAAAAACTGTTTTTT; CDR3 protein: CASSFVGATNEKLFF
J gene: TRBJ2-3; clone size: -; CDR3 length: 19; D gene: TRBD2; V gene: TRBV7-2; CDR3 DNA: TGTGCCAGCAGCTTACTCCCCCCGGGGGGGTCTTCGTATTCCGATACGCAGTATTTT; CDR3 protein: CASSLLPPGGSSYSDTQYF
J gene: TRBJ2-6; clone size: -; CDR3 length: 18; D gene: -; V gene: TRBV6-4; CDR3 DNA: TGTGCCAGCAGCCTCGGGGGGATCAGGGGACCTGGGGCCAACGTCCTGACTTTC; CDR3 protein: CASSLGGIRGPGANVLTF
J gene: TRBJ2-1; clone size: -; CDR3 length: 17; D gene: -; V gene: TRBV4-2; CDR3 DNA: TGTGCCAGCAGCTCCCCCCATGGGGAGGGGGGAGGGAATGAGCAGTTCTTC; CDR3 protein: CASSSPHGEGGGNEQFF
J gene: TRBJ2-3; clone size: -; CDR3 length: 14; D gene: TRBD1; V gene: TRBV5-1; CDR3 DNA: TGTGCCAGCAGCACCGGACAGGGTCCAGATACGCAGTATTTT; CDR3 protein: CASSTGQGPDTQYF
J gene: TRBJ2-5; clone size: once; CDR3 length: 13; D gene: TRBD2; V gene: TRBV12-3/TRBV12-4; CDR3 DNA: TGTGCCAGCAGTGGGACTAGATGGGAGACCCAGTACTTC; CDR3 protein: CASSGTRWETQYF
J gene: TRBJ2-1; clone size: -; CDR3 length: 16; D gene: TRBD2; V gene: TRBV29-1; CDR3 DNA: TGCAGCGTTGTGGCAGGCTCCGGCCAGCGGGAGGGTGAGCAGTTCTTC; CDR3 protein: CSVVAGSGQREGEQFF
J gene: TRBJ1-2; clone size: -; CDR3 length: 14; D gene: -; V gene: TRBV30; CDR3 DNA: TGTGCCTGGATGGGGGGGAATTCGGCCTATGGCTACACCTTC; CDR3 protein: CAWMGGNSAYGYTF
J gene: TRBJ2-5; clone size: -; CDR3 length: 14; D gene: -; V gene: TRBV11-2; CDR3 DNA: TGTGCCAGCAGCTCCCGACTAGTCCAAGAGACCCAGTACTTC; CDR3 protein: CASSSRLVQETQYF
J gene: TRBJ2-3; clone size: -; CDR3 length: 16; D gene: -; V gene: TRBV9; CDR3 DNA: TGTGCCAGCAGCAGCGTGGGGGGGCGACGCACAGATACGCAGTATTTT; CDR3 protein: CASSSVGGRRTDTQYF
J gene: TRBJ2-1; clone size: -; CDR3 length: 16; D gene: -; V gene: TRBV6-2/TRBV6-3; CDR3 DNA: TGTGCCAGCAGTTACGGGTTGGGAGAGATCTGGGATGAGCAGTTCTTC; CDR3 protein: CASSYGLGEIWDEQFF
J gene: TRBJ1-1; clone size: once; CDR3 length: 15; D gene: -; V gene: TRBV11-2; CDR3 DNA: TGTGCCAGCAGCAAAGGACAGACCCCGAACACTGAAGCTTTCTTT; CDR3 protein: CASSKGQTPNTEAFF
J gene: TRBJ2-5; clone size: -; CDR3 length: 16; D gene: TRBD2; V gene: TRBV4-2; CDR3 DNA: TGTGCCAGCAGCCGAACGACTAGCGGGAGCGAGGAGACCCAGTACTTC; CDR3 protein: CASSRTTSGSEETQYF
J gene: TRBJ2-3; clone size: once; CDR3 length: 16; D gene: TRBD2; V gene: TRBV19; CDR3 DNA: TGTGCCAGTGGGCCGGGACTAGCGGGACGGGGGGATACGCAGTATTTT; CDR3 protein: CASGPGLAGRGDTQYF
J gene: TRBJ2-1; clone size: -; CDR3 length: 15; D gene: TRBD2; V gene: TRBV6-4; CDR3 DNA: TGTGCCAGCAGTGCGGCTAGCGGGAGTTATGATGAGCAGTTCTTC; CDR3 protein: CASSAASGSYDEQFF
J gene: TRBJ2-7; clone size: -; CDR3 length: 14; D gene: TRBD1; V gene: TRBV18; CDR3 DNA: TGTGCCAGCTCACCCGGGACAGTGTCCTACGAGCAGTACTTC; CDR3 protein: CASSPGTVSYEQYF
J gene: TRBJ1-4; clone size: -; CDR3 length: 11; D gene: -; V gene: TRBV14; CDR3 DNA: TGTGCCAGCAGCCATGCGGAAAAACTGTTTTTT; CDR3 protein: CASSHAEKLFF
J gene: TRBJ1-1; clone size: -; CDR3 length: 13; D gene: -; V gene: TRBV7-2; CDR3 DNA: TGTGCCAGCAACACCTTCGCGAACACTGAAGCTTTCTTT; CDR3 protein: CASNTFANTEAFF
J gene: TRBJ2-7; clone size: -; CDR3 length: 14; D gene: TRBD1; V gene: TRBV6-1; CDR3 DNA: TGTGCCAGCAGTGAAGCGGGACAGGGGGACGAGCAGTACTTC; CDR3 protein: CASSEAGQGDEQYF
J gene: TRBJ2-2; clone size: once; CDR3 length: 14; D gene: -; V gene: TRBV29-1; CDR3 DNA: TGCAGCGTTGAGCCCAGGCGGAACACCGGGGAGCTGTTTTTT; CDR3 protein: CSVEPRRNTGELFF
J gene: TRBJ2-1; clone size: -; CDR3 length: 15; D gene: -; V gene: TRBV11-3; CDR3 DNA: TGTGCCAGCAGCCTTAGCGGTTCCTCCTACAATGAGCAGTTCTTC; CDR3 protein: CASSLSGSSYNEQFF
J gene: TRBJ1-4; clone size: -; CDR3 length: 13; D gene: -; V gene: TRBV27; CDR3 DNA: TGTGCCAGCAGTTCCCAGTGGGCGAGAAAACTGTTTTTT; CDR3 protein: CASSSQWARKLFF
J gene: TRBJ2-7; clone size: few; CDR3 length: 15; D gene: TRBD1; V gene: TRBV28; CDR3 DNA: TGTGCCAGCAGACCTACCGGGACAGGGCTCTACGAGCAGTACTTC; CDR3 protein: CASRPTGTGLYEQYF
J gene: TRBJ2-7; clone size: few; CDR3 length: 14; D gene: -; V gene: TRBV6-5; CDR3 DNA: TGTGCCAGCAGTCCGCAGGGGTTAGCCTACGAGCAGTACTTC; CDR3 protein: CASSPQGLAYEQYF
J gene: TRBJ2-7; clone size: -; CDR3 length: 14; D gene: -; V gene: TRBV6-5; CDR3 DNA: TGTGCCAGCATCAGCAGGACTCCCCCGTACGAGCAGTACTTC; CDR3 protein: CASISRTPPYEQYF
J gene: TRBJ2-3; clone size: few; CDR3 length: 15; D gene: -; V gene: TRBV28; CDR3 DNA: TGTGCCAGCAGTTTTGGGGGGGCGGTTGCAGATACGCAGTATTTT; CDR3 protein: CASSFGGAVADTQYF
J gene: TRBJ2-1; clone size: -; CDR3 length: 15; D gene: TRBD2; V gene: TRBV2; CDR3 DNA: TGTGCCAGCAGTGGCACTAGCGGGAGACTCACTGAGCAGTTCTTC; CDR3 protein: CASSGTSGRLTEQFF
J gene: TRBJ2-1; clone size: -; CDR3 length: 16; D gene: TRBD2; V gene: TRBV9; CDR3 DNA: TGTGCCAGCAGCGTTGCTAGCGGGAGGGCCTTGGGTGAGCAGTTCTTC; CDR3 protein: CASSVASGRALGEQFF
J gene: TRBJ2-5; clone size: -; CDR3 length: 13; D gene: TRBD1; V gene: TRBV6-5; CDR3 DNA: TGTGCCAGCAGTCGGACAGGGAGCGAGACCCAGTACTTC; CDR3 protein: CASSRTGSETQYF
J gene: TRBJ2-5; clone size: -; CDR3 length: 13; D gene: TRBD2; V gene: TRBV28; CDR3 DNA: TGTGCCAGCAGGCGGGGGGGCCAAGAGACCCAGTACTTC; CDR3 protein: CASRRGGQETQYF
J gene: TRBJ1-1; clone size: -; CDR3 length: 13; D gene: -; V gene: TRBV14; CDR3 DNA: TGTGCCAGCAGCCCCCACTTCGGCACTGAAGCTTTCTTT; CDR3 protein: CASSPHFGTEAFF
J gene: TRBJ2-5; clone size: -; CDR3 length: 16; D gene: TRBD2; V gene: TRBV7-9; CDR3 DNA: TGTGCCAGCAGCTTGGGGACTAGTCGGGGGCGAGAGACCCAGTACTTC; CDR3 protein: CASSLGTSRGRETQYF
J gene: TRBJ2-7; clone size: -; CDR3 length: 15; D gene: -; V gene: TRBV9; CDR3 DNA: TGTGCCAGCAGCCCTAGTCGAGGGTGGGAGTACGAGCAGTACTTC; CDR3 protein: CASSPSRGWEYEQYF
J gene: TRBJ2-5; clone size: once; CDR3 length: 15; D gene: TRBD2; V gene: TRBV19; CDR3 DNA: TGTGCCAGTAGTCCCCGGATAGCGGGAGGCGAGACCCAGTACTTC; CDR3 protein: CASSPRIAGGETQYF
J gene: TRBJ2-3; clone size: -; CDR3 length: 16; D gene: TRBD1; V gene: TRBV4-1; CDR3 DNA: TGCGCCAGCAGCCAAGCTATGGGACAGGGGGCAGATACGCAGTATTTT; CDR3 protein: CASSQAMGQGADTQYF
J gene: TRBJ2-2; clone size: -; CDR3 length: 19; D gene: TRBD1; V gene: TRBV7-3; CDR3 DNA: TGTGCCAGCAGCTCCTCCGGGGTAGGGGGCCTCCAGAACACCGGGGAGCTGTTTTTT; CDR3 protein: CASSSSGVGGLQNTGELFF
J gene: TRBJ1-1; clone size: -; CDR3 length: 14; D gene: -; V gene: TRBV6-5; CDR3 DNA: TGTGCCAGCAAGAACCCGGGGAAGTGGACTGAAGCTTTCTTT; CDR3 protein: CASKNPGKWTEAFF
J gene: TRBJ2-5; clone size: -; CDR3 length: 15; D gene: TRBD2; V gene: TRBV12-5; CDR3 DNA: TGTGCTAGTGGTCTTGCGGGGGGCCCCGGTGAGACCCAGTACTTC; CDR3 protein: CASGLAGGPGETQYF
J gene: TRBJ2-5; clone size: -; CDR3 length: 13; D gene: -; V gene: TRBV5-6; CDR3 DNA: TGTGCCAGCAGCTTGGGAGACGGGGAGACCCAGTACTTC; CDR3 protein: CASSLGDGETQYF
J gene: TRBJ2-1; clone size: -; CDR3 length: 15; D gene: -; V gene: TRBV27; CDR3 DNA: TGTGCCAGCAGTCACGCCGGGACACAATACAATGAGCAGTTCTTC; CDR3 protein: CASSHAGTQYNEQFF
J gene: TRBJ2-7; clone size: -; CDR3 length: 13; D gene: -; V gene: TRBV5-1; CDR3 DNA: TGCGCCAGCAGCCGACAGAATTCCTACGAGCAGTACTTC; CDR3 protein: CASSRQNSYEQYF